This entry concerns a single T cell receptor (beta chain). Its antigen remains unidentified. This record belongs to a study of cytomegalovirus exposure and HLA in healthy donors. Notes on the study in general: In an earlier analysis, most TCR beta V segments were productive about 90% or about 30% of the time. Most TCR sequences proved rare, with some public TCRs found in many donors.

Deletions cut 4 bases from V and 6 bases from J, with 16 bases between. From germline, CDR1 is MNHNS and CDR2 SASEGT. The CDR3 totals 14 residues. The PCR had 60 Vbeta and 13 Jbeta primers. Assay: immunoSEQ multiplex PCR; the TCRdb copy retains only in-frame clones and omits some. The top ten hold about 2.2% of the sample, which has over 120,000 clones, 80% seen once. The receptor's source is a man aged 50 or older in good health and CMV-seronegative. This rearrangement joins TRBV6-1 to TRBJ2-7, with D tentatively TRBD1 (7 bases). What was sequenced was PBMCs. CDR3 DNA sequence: TGTGCCAGCAGTGCGAGATTCCAGGGGGGCGAGCAGTACTTC. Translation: CASSARFQGGEQYF.